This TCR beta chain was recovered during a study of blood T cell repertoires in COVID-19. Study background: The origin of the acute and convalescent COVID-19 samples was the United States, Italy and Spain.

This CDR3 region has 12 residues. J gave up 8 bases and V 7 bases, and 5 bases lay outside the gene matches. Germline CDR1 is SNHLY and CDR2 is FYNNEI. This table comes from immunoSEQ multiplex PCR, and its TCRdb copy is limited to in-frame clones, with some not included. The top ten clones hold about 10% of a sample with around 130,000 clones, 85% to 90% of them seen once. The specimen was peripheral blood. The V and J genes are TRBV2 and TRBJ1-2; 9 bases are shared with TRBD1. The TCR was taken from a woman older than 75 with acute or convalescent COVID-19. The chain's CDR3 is CASTADRGGYTF. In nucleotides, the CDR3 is TGTGCCAGCACCGCGGACAGGGGAGGCTACACCTTC. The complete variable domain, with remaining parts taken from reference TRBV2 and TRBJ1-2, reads EPEVTQTPSHQVTQMGQEVILRCVPISNHLYFYWYRQILGQKVEFLVSFYNNEISEKSEIFDDQFSVERPDGSNFTLKIRSTKLEDSAMYFCASTADRGGYTFGSGTRLTVV.